One T cell receptor (beta chain) is described in this entry. This clonotype was found many times. The target of this receptor is not known. Base qualities are not provided; no much larger clone lies one nucleotide away. This was a case-control study nested in a cohort of healthcare workers in London, UK, who had nasopharyngeal swab PCR tests and blood samples taken every week. Between 23 and 31 March 2020, the week of the UK lockdown, healthcare workers were enrolled and then followed up weekly for as long as 16 weeks. Libraries were built with 5' RACE. Sequencing was performed on a NextSeq 500. In the TCR library protocol, unique molecular identifiers were attached to individual cDNA molecules to correct for PCR bias and sequencing error. TCR alpha and beta chains were both sequenced, and the abundances of alpha and beta sequences in each sample were closely correlated with each other. The authors processed their data as follows. Decombinator V4 was used to perform V gene, J gene and CDR3 annotation of TCR sequences. Expanded TCRs were defined as changing significantly between any two time points under a Poisson model with p below 0.0001. TCR abundances were normalised to the total number of TCRs sequenced per sample and expressed as counts per million. MAIT TCRs were defined by TRAV1-2 paired with TRAJ12, TRAJ20 or TRAJ33, and iNKT TCRs by TRAV10 paired with TRAJ18. VDJdb, accessed 1 November 2021, was searched for CMV, EBV and SARS-CoV-2 annotated TCRs, with TCRs annotated for multiple antigens excluded. Using fastp at Q25 and MiXCR, TCRdb reprocessed the public reads and kept productive beta chains. All rows with the same CDR3 protein become a single entry with the most common DNA and genes. In this record, the V and J calls reflect TCRdb's handling and not the investigators' own analysis. The sample table shows 45,000 to 75,000 distinct CDR3 sequences, and around 12% are seen once. 4.8% of the sample is taken by the ten largest.

The data were taken from a study of early T cells in non-severe SARS-CoV-2 infection listed by TCRdb under 2021. At the level of the whole study: TCR sequencing used bulk RNA from unsorted whole blood, so alpha and beta chains could not be paired.

The study at large found these results: VDJdb matching was skewed toward anti-spike CD8 responses, so virus-specific expansions were likely underestimated and private and CD4 specificities were missed.

Trimming removed 6 bases from V and 7 bases from J; the gene matches leave 9 bases unexplained. The germline V gene (reference sequence) provides CDR1 MNHEY and CDR2 SMNVEV. From its cysteine to its phenylalanine, the CDR3 spans 15 amino acids. The CDR3 DNA has 45 bases and is translated from base 1. The TCR sequence derives from an adult who was a healthcare worker with PCR-confirmed SARS-CoV-2 infection or an uninfected control (not recorded which). The sample consisted of whole blood. Rearrangement joined TRBV27 to TRBJ1-4; 9 central nucleotides agree with TRBD1. The nucleotide sequence reads TGTGCCAGCAGACCAGGGACAGGGTTTTCTGAAAAACTGTTTTTT. Translated, it reads CASRPGTGFSEKLFF.